This T cell receptor (beta chain) was identified in a study of shared clonotypes between healthy human individuals. Study-wide background: Researchers assigned three CD4 naive, three CD4 memory, two CD8 naive and one CD8 memory plate to each donor. Broader study findings: Larger estimated richness was generally seen in naive subsets than in memory subsets. When compared with the clonotypes that were shared by all four sorted-subset donors, the non-shared clonotypes turned out to have lower generation probabilities.

The naive CD8 fraction comprised CD45RO-negative cells positively selected for CCR7 and excluded terminally differentiated effector memory CD45RA+ cells. Germline V gives CDR1 SGDLS, CDR2 YYNGEE. The CDR3 covers 14 residues. V was pared by 1 base and J by 4 bases, with 11 bases between. With respect to this clone: Antigen: not known.

Data came from immunoSEQ multiplex PCR; TCRdb stores just in-frame clones and leaves some out. Of around 1.9 million clones listed, about 94% are singletons. Sequencing input: naive CD8+ T cells from PBMCs. The clonotype was recovered from a man between 18 and 29 years old in good health. Some clones in this sample may be carry-over from other donors' samples. J is TRBJ2-5 and V is TRBV9, with D tentatively TRBD2 (5 bases). The CDR3 DNA sequence: TGTGCCAGCAGCGTACTCGGACTGGGAGAGACCCAGTACTTC. This encodes CASSVLGLGETQYF.